Following are 18 T cell receptor beta chains from one sample sequenced in a study of vaccination effects on CD4 cells after COVID-19. Assay used: immunoSEQ multiplex PCR; TCRdb lists only in-frame clones, some missing. The sample consists of about 70,000 clones, under 85% of them appearing once. These receptors' targets are unknown. With the ViraFEST assay, the study expanded antigen-specific CD4+ T cells using viral peptide pools, then sequenced them. CD4+ T cells were isolated after around 10 days of culture. From March to December 2020, the person had a SARS-CoV-2 infection that was confirmed by PCR. Sequences were derived from CD4+ T cells from PBMCs cultured with HIV peptides, sampled before COVID-19 vaccination. Subset specified: HIV-1 Nef peptide pool negative control/reference culture. The receptors come from a human donor who had a prior SARS-CoV-2 infection.

The CDR3 sequence: CATSDLGQGNNEQFF. CDR3 in DNA: TGTGCCACCAGTGACCTTGGACAGGGTAACAATGAGCAGTTCTTC. This rearrangement joins TRBV24-1 to TRBJ2-1; 8 nucleotides align to TRBD1. Germline V CDR1 and CDR2: KGHDR, SFDVKD. The V segment lost 4 bases and the J segment 5 bases; nucleotides outside the gene matches: 6. CDR3 length equals 15 residues.

This chain joins TRBV5-6 and TRBJ2-3; D call uncertain. V dropped 0 bases and J dropped 0 bases, with 8 bases sitting between them. Looked up from germline, CDR1 is SGHDT and CDR2 is YYEEEE. There are 15 residues in the CDR3. CDR3 in amino acids: CASSLDLGSTDTQYF. Written as DNA, the CDR3 is TGTGCCAGCAGCTTGGATCTGGGTAGCACAGATACGCAGTATTTT.

This chain uses TRBV6-5 with TRBJ1-6; D might be TRBD1 (5 bases). This CDR3 is built from 15 residues. With 6 bases removed from V and 7 bases from J, the gap between germline ends came to 16 bases. Per the germline V gene, CDR1 is MNHEY and CDR2 is SVGAGI. The CDR3 spells CASSPGGLQNSPLHF. Written as DNA, the CDR3 is TGTGCCAGCAGCCCGGGGGGTCTGCAGAATTCACCCCTCCACTTT.

The chain couples TRBV7-8 to TRBJ2-1, with D unclear. The CDR3 sequence is 14 residues long. Looked up from germline, CDR1 is SGHVS and CDR2 is FQNEAQ. V shed 1 base and J shed 9 bases, with 13 bases lying between them. CDR3 sequence (DNA): TGTGCCAGCAGCTTAGAGCCCGACCCCTTTGAGCAGTTCTTC. It translates to CASSLEPDPFEQFF.

This clone occurred once. V is TRBV18 and J is TRBJ2-3; 8 nucleotides agree with TRBD2. Germline CDR1 and CDR2: KGHSH and LQKENI. This CDR3 has 18 amino acids. Trimming at V came to 3 bases and at J to 0 bases, leaving 11 bases not matched to a gene. This CDR3 reads CASSPLLAAHPSTDTQYF. CDR3 in DNA: TGTGCCAGCTCACCTTTACTAGCGGCCCATCCCAGCACAGATACGCAGTATTTT.

The chain has TRBV14 and TRBJ2-3; D is unclear. The length of the CDR3 is 13 residues. V gave up 0 bases and J gave up 7 bases, with 8 bases separating them. Germline V gives CDR1 SGHDN, CDR2 FVKESK. The CDR3 is CASSQEQGYTQYF. CDR3 coding DNA: TGTGCCAGCAGCCAAGAACAAGGTTATACGCAGTATTTT.

This chain links TRBV5-1 with TRBJ2-5; the D gene is possibly TRBD2 (5 bases). The V end was cut by 8 bases, the J end by 5 bases, with 7 bases between. Germline V gene data show CDR1 as SGHRS and CDR2 as YFSETQ. The CDR3 contains 10 residues. Here the CDR3 reads CASGGETQYF. CDR3 coding DNA: TGCGCCAGTGGCGGGGAGACCCAGTACTTC.

The genes are TRBV15 and TRBJ2-5, with unresolved D. V lost 1 base and J 9 bases, leaving 15 bases between the germline ends. In germline, CDR1 is LNHNV, CDR2 YYDKDF (reference sequence). The CDR3 totals 14 residues. The CDR3 DNA reads TGTGCCACCAGCAGAGGGTTCGCCTCGCCGGCCCAGTACTTC. As protein: CATSRGFASPAQYF.

The chain has TRBV19 and TRBJ2-1; 7 nucleotides match TRBD2. This CDR3 has 14 residues. Losses at the gene ends were 6 bases for V and 13 bases for J; bases not matched to a gene: 15. Germline CDR1 and CDR2: LNHDA and SQIVND (reference sequence). CDR3 nucleotides: TGTGCCAGTAGCTTGGGACTGCGGGGAGGGATCCAGTTCTTC. Translation: CASSLGLRGGIQFF.

The chain is built from TRBV7-8 and TRBJ1-2; D ambiguous. Trimming pared 5 bases from V and 5 bases from J, leaving 15 bases between. The germline CDR1 and CDR2 sequences are SGHVS and FQNEAQ. CDR3 length: 14 residues. In nucleotides, the CDR3 is TGTGCCAGCAGCGCCGGACGGCTCCCATATGGCTACACCTTC. Translation: CASSAGRLPYGYTF.

The chain joins TRBV2 to TRBJ1-4, with D maybe TRBD1 (5 bases). V was clipped by 6 bases and J by 8 bases, with 16 bases between them. This CDR3 spans 14 amino acids. CDR1 and CDR2 (germline): SNHLY, FYNNEI. CDR3 in amino acids: CASSQWDGGEKLFF. The CDR3 region has the DNA TGTGCCAGCAGCCAATGGGACGGGGGGGAAAAACTGTTTTTT. The full variable domain, with the rest looked up from reference TRBV2 and TRBJ1-4, is EPEVTQTPSHQVTQMGQEVILRCVPISNHLYFYWYRQILGQKVEFLVSFYNNEISEKSEIFDDQFSVERPDGSNFTLKIRSTKLEDSAMYFCASSQWDGGEKLFFGSGTQLSVL.

This chain uses TRBV6-5 with TRBJ1-2, with D perhaps TRBD1 (6 bases). Trimming pared 8 bases from V and 4 bases from J, leaving 14 bases between. CDR3 size: 13 residues. Germline CDR1 MNHEY, CDR2 SVGAGI. CDR3 sequence: CASRGQSIYGYTF. CDR3 nucleotides: TGTGCCAGCCGAGGACAGTCAATCTATGGCTACACCTTC.

The chain employs TRBV27 and TRBJ2-7, with D uncertain. The CDR3 length is 14 residues. Trimming took off 2 bases at V and 3 bases at J, with 11 bases between the two ends. Per germline, CDR1 MNHEY and CDR2 SMNVEV (reference sequence). This CDR3 reads CASSLKVFDYEQYF. The CDR3 DNA is TGTGCCAGCAGTTTAAAGGTTTTTGACTACGAGCAGTACTTC.

The J gene is TRBJ2-3, the V gene TRBV5-1, with 8 bases identical to TRBD2. CDR3 length equals 17 residues. The ends lost 2 bases at V and 0 bases at J; junction bases unmatched: 8. Per the germline V gene, CDR1 is SGHRS and CDR2 is YFSETQ. The CDR3 is CASSFTSGGESTDTQYF. In DNA form, the CDR3 reads TGCGCCAGCAGCTTTACTAGCGGTGGGGAGAGCACAGATACGCAGTATTTT.

This chain connects TRBV28 to TRBJ2-6, with TRBD1 as a possible D gene (6 bases). The CDR3 is 16 amino acids. V lost 5 bases and J lost 3, with 14 bases in between. The germline V gene encodes CDR1 MDHEN and CDR2 SYDVKM. The CDR3 is CASSIQGSYGANVLTF. CDR3 coding DNA: TGTGCCAGCAGTATTCAGGGGTCTTATGGGGCCAACGTCCTGACTTTC.

CDR3 sequence reads: CASSSLVGGSRYNEQFF. The CDR3 DNA reads as TGTGCCAGCAGCTCCCTAGTTGGCGGGAGTCGCTACAATGAGCAGTTCTTC. The chain employs TRBV7-2 and TRBJ2-1; TRBD2 agrees at 7 bases. Germline V CDR1 and CDR2: SGHTA, FQGNSA. The CDR3 extends over 17 amino acids. V shed 4 bases and J 3 bases; nucleotides not matched to a gene: 12.

The chain couples TRBV25-1 to TRBJ2-7, with unresolved D. The V end lost 0 bases, the J end lost 3 bases, and 12 bases lay between the germline ends. The CDR3 loop spans 15 amino acids. Germline CDR1 is MGHDK and CDR2 is SYGVNS. CDR3: CASSEYSSLGYEQYF. The DNA for the CDR3 is TGTGCCAGCAGTGAATACTCTTCACTGGGCTACGAGCAGTACTTC.

The rearrangement joins TRBV7-8 to TRBJ1-2, with 7 positions matching TRBD1. Trimming cost V 4 bases and J 5 bases; bases outside gene matches: 1. The CDR3 length is 12 residues. Per the germline V gene, CDR1 is SGHVS and CDR2 is FQNEAQ. This CDR3 reads CASSWGQYGYTF. In nucleotides, the CDR3 is TGTGCCAGCAGCTGGGGACAGTATGGCTACACCTTC.